A single T cell receptor beta chain is shown here with its context. Its antigen is not known. Treatment: roughly 19 received Ad26.COV2.S at low or high dose, single or two shots; roughly 5 received placebo; per-sample allocation not given. Specimen acquisition occurred on day 63 following the initial vaccine or placebo injection. Sequenced by immunoSEQ multiplex PCR; TCRdb stores in-frame clones only, minus some. The sample contains approximately 420,000 clones, roughly 90% of which appear only once. The sample comes from a study of Ad26.COV2.S vaccination and SARS-CoV-2 variants. General study findings and limits: Analyses that measured TCR breadth and depth may have underestimated total T cell responses. Those who received vaccine or placebo ended up with similar non-spike TCR breadth.

CDR3 length equals 16 residues. Trimming removed 4 bases from V and 0 bases from J; junction bases left unmatched: 8. Germline V CDR1 and CDR2: KGHDR, SFDVKD. Sequenced material: peripheral blood, taken in a trial of Ad26.COV2.S vaccine versus placebo. J is TRBJ2-7 and V is TRBV24-1; TRBD2 agrees at 7 bases. The receptor was isolated from a person aged 18-60 years who received the Ad26.COV2.S COVID-19 vaccine or a placebo. This CDR3 reads CATSENGRGRSYEQYF. The CDR3 region has the DNA TGTGCCACCAGTGAAAATGGGAGGGGCCGCTCCTACGAGCAGTACTTC.